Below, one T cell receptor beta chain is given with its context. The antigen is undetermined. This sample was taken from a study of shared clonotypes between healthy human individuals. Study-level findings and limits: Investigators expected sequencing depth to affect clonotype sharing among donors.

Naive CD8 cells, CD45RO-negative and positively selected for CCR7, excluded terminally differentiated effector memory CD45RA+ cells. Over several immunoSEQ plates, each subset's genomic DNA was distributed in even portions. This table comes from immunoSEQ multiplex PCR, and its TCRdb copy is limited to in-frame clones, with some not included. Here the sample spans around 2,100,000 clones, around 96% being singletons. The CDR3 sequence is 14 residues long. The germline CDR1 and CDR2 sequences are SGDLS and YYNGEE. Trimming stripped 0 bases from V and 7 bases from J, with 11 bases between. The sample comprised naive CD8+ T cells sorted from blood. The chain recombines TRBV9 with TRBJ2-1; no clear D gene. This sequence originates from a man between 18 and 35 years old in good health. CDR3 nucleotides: TGTGCCAGCAGCGTAGGGGGTAGGTTGAATGAGCAGTTCTTC. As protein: CASSVGGRLNEQFF.